This T cell receptor beta chain was documented in a study of CD8 T cells in Susac syndrome. Reverse transcription used roughly 0.5 to 1 ug RNA and random hexamers. TCRdb reprocessed the immunoSEQ multiplex PCR reads via MiXCR and lists one record per CDR3 protein. The table lists some 200,000 distinct CDR3 sequences, approximately 96% of them singletons, with around 0.092% in the top ten. Broader study findings: Repertoires of Susac syndrome CD4+ T cells lacked clonal expansion.

The authors negatively isolated CD8+ and CD4+ T cells and FACS-enriched TEMRA cells. As for this clonotype: Its antigen is not identified.

Sample: CD4+ T cells from PBMCs. The TCR comes from a human donor with Susac syndrome.

CDR3 protein: CASSWTGGDQPQHF. The CDR3 DNA is TGTGCCAGCAGTTGGACAGGAGGGGATCAGCCCCAGCATTTT. This chain uses TRBV3-1 with TRBJ1-5; 7 bases agree with TRBD1. After removal of 6 bases from V and 5 bases from J, the junction contained 7 bases not matched to a gene. This CDR3 is built from 14 residues. The germline gives CDR1 LGHDT, CDR2 YNNKEL (reference sequence).